This TCR beta chain was captured in a study of radiotherapy plus CTLA-4 blockade in lung cancer. Overall study findings and caveats: Reportedly, early blood T cell clone dynamics best predicted response, with interferon-beta.

Profiled with immunoSEQ multiplex PCR; TCRdb holds only in-frame clones, not every one. The sample yields about 31,000 clones, 70% to 75% seen once. A remark on this clone: Its antigen is not known.

CDR1 and CDR2 (germline): LNHDA, SQIVND (reference sequence). This CDR3 has 15 amino acids. Trimming at V came to 4 bases and at J to 2 bases, leaving 8 bases not matched to a gene. This chain joins TRBV19 and TRBJ2-7, with 7 bases aligning to TRBD1. The starting material was peripheral blood, obtained from a patient treated with radiotherapy plus ipilimumab. This clonotype originated in a human donor with non-small cell lung cancer whose response to radiotherapy plus ipilimumab could not be evaluated. For the CDR3, the DNA is TGTGCCAGTAGTAAGTCGACAGGGATGGCCTACGAGCAGTACTTC. It codes for CASSKSTGMAYEQYF.